The 22 T cell receptor beta chains in this list originate from one sample, sequenced in a study of regulatory T cells in long-lasting Graves disease. The time point is: newly diagnosed GD, antithyroid drugs for less than 3 months. TCR sequences were obtained from RNA taken from PBMCs. Relying on iRepertoire HTBI primers and Arm-PCR of CDR3 regions, the team built TCR beta libraries. TCRdb analysed the multiplex PCR reads with MiXCR anew, one entry per CDR3 protein. This table has around 480,000 distinct CDR3 sequences, around 16% appearing once. The same data also went into a second study, on T cells in Graves' hyperthyroidism and ophthalmopathy.

Sequencing was performed on peripheral blood mononuclear cells (PBMCs), taken at new diagnosis, from a patient treated with antithyroid drugs. The receptor source for this set is a man aged 35 to 55 with Graves disease.

This clonotype appeared many times. CDR3 in amino acids: CASSLGTSGGPRVKYF. The DNA of the CDR3 is TGTGCCAGCAGCCTAGGGACTAGCGGGGGGCCCCGTGTGAAGTATTTT. The chain carries TRBV7-2 and TRBJ2-3; 15 nucleotides match TRBD2. This CDR3 has 16 residues. CDR1 and CDR2 (germline): SGHTA, FQGNSA. Trimming at V came to 5 bases and at J to 13 bases, leaving 13 bases not matched to a gene.

The sample holds a few counts of this clonotype. The rearrangement links TRBV4-1 to TRBJ2-5; TRBD1 might be the D (5 bases). The CDR3 consists of 15 residues. Germline assignment: CDR1 MGHRA and CDR2 YSYEKL. The ends were cut back, 0 bases at V and 2 bases at J, with 10 bases in the middle. CDR3 sequence reads: CASSQESRTQETQYF. The CDR3 nucleotides read TGCGCCAGCAGCCAAGAATCACGGACACAAGAGACCCAGTACTTC.

This clonotype was seen a few times. This chain links TRBV5-1 with TRBJ2-5; D is possibly TRBD1 (5 bases). The V and J ends lost 3 bases and 4 bases respectively, with 10 bases between them. This CDR3 comprises 13 residues. From germline, CDR1 is SGHRS and CDR2 YFSETQ. The CDR3 protein is CASSSDNSETQYF. The CDR3 nucleotides read TGCGCCAGCAGCTCGGACAATTCAGAGACCCAGTACTTC.

The DNA for the CDR3 is TGCGCCAGCAGCTTAGCGGGAGGGTTCCAAGAGACCCAGTACTTC. Encoded protein: CASSLAGGFQETQYF. The chain couples TRBV5-1 to TRBJ2-5, with 10 positions matching TRBD2. CDR1 SGHRS and CDR2 YFSETQ come from the germline V gene. The CDR3 has 15 residues. The V segment lost 2 bases and the J segment 1 base; nucleotides outside the gene matches: 2.

The V call is TRBV3-1, the J call TRBJ2-1, with 8 nucleotides matching TRBD2. CDR3 size: 17 residues. Germline-derived CDR1 and CDR2 are LGHDT and YNNKEL (reference sequence). J lost 4 bases, V lost 4 bases, and 12 bases had no gene match. CDR3 protein: CASSRIGLAGPYNEQFF. The CDR3 bases are TGTGCCAGCAGCCGGATCGGTTTAGCGGGACCTTACAATGAGCAGTTCTTC.

This chain connects TRBV29-1 to TRBJ2-1; D remains unclear. Between the trimmed V and J ends, which lost 3 bases and 7 bases, there was a span of 7 bases. CDR3 length equals 11 residues. Looked up from germline, CDR1 is SQVTM and CDR2 is ANQGSEA. The CDR3 is CSVDTVNEQFF. The CDR3 nucleotides read TGCAGCGTTGATACGGTTAATGAGCAGTTCTTC.

The chain employs TRBV5-1 and TRBJ2-7; D not resolved. Germline V gene data show CDR1 as SGHRS and CDR2 as YFSETQ. The CDR3 covers 11 residues. Trimming pared 2 bases from V and 3 bases from J, leaving 3 bases between. The CDR3 reads CASSFDYEQYF. The CDR3 coding sequence is TGCGCCAGCAGCTTTGACTACGAGCAGTACTTC.

This clonotype came up many times. V usage is TRBV2 and J usage is TRBJ2-7; D unclear. The CDR3 runs 14 residues. Trimming took 1 base from V and 2 from J, leaving 9 bases between them. Germline lookup yields CDR1 SNHLY and CDR2 FYNNEI. CDR3 amino acids: CASSEDILTYEQYF. The CDR3 DNA is TGTGCCAGCAGTGAAGACATCCTGACCTACGAGCAGTACTTC.

This clonotype was seen many times. This rearrangement joins TRBV11-2 to TRBJ2-7, with D perhaps TRBD1 (6 bases). Trimming shortened V by 5 bases and J by 5 bases, and 10 bases separated the two germline ends. Germline V CDR1 and CDR2: SGHAT, FQNNGV. The CDR3 extends over 12 amino acids. CDR3 sequence (DNA): TGTGCCAGCAGCCCCCAGGGGCACGAGCAGTACTTC. Translation gives CASSPQGHEQYF.

This chain connects TRBV12-5 to TRBJ1-2, with TRBD1 matching over 8 bases. Unmatched junction bases numbered 4, after V lost 6 bases and J lost 4 bases. Germline values: CDR1 LGHNT, CDR2 FRNRAP. The CDR3 covers 13 residues. The chain's CDR3 is CASGDTGGYGYTF. The CDR3 nucleotides read TGTGCTAGTGGAGATACAGGGGGCTATGGCTACACCTTC.

The sample holds many counts of this clonotype. The genes are TRBV2 and TRBJ2-7; D tentatively fits TRBD1 or TRBD2 (5 bases each). CDR3 length: 12 amino acids. The germline V gene encodes CDR1 SNHLY and CDR2 FYNNEI. V lost 8 bases to trimming and J lost 4 bases, with 12 bases between them. The CDR3 here is CASWRGEYEQYF. DNA of the CDR3: TGTGCCAGCTGGAGAGGGGAATACGAGCAGTACTTC.

There are many counts of this clonotype. This chain joins TRBV7-6 and TRBJ2-1; 8 bases are a match to TRBD2. Trimming at V came to 5 bases and at J to 8 bases, leaving 11 bases not matched to a gene. The germline CDR1 and CDR2 sequences are SGHVS and FNYEAQ. There are 15 residues in the CDR3. CDR3 region: CASSRRSGSLDEQFF. The CDR3 DNA follows: TGTGCCAGCAGCCGGAGGAGCGGGAGTTTGGATGAGCAGTTCTTC.

This chain uses TRBV13 with TRBJ1-1; TRBD1 might be the D (5 bases). This CDR3 spans 16 amino acids. The germline V gene has CDR1 PRHDT and CDR2 FYEKMQ (reference sequence). V was cut by 3 bases and J by 0 bases, with 14 bases left in between. The DNA of the CDR3 is TGTGCCAGCAGCTTCTGGGACGGCCGCATGAACACTGAAGCTTTCTTT. Encoded protein: CASSFWDGRMNTEAFF.

This clonotype showed up many times. V is TRBV7-8 and J is TRBJ2-1, with 10 nucleotides matching TRBD1. Germline CDR1 SGHVS, CDR2 FQNEAQ. The CDR3 is 13 residues long. With V trimmed by 5 bases and J by 9 bases, 4 bases remained unmatched. This chain's CDR3 is CASSTRTGGEQFF. The CDR3 nucleotides read TGTGCCAGCAGCACCCGGACAGGGGGTGAGCAGTTCTTC. Based on the CDR3 plus reference TRBV7-8 and TRBJ2-1, the full variable domain is GAGVSQSPRYKVAKRGQDVALRCDPISGHVSLFWYQQALGQGPEFLTYFQNEAQLDKSGLPSDRFFAERPEGSVSTLKIQRTQQEDSAVYLCASSTRTGGEQFFGPGTRLTVL.

The chain recombines TRBV29-1 with TRBJ1-1; D is possibly TRBD1 (5 bases). The CDR3 has 12 amino acids. Germline lookup yields CDR1 SQVTM and CDR2 ANQGSEA. V lost 4 bases to trimming and J lost 4 bases, with 10 bases between them. As DNA, the CDR3 is TGCAGCGTTGTGCCAGGGAGCACTGAAGCTTTCTTT. Translated, it gives CSVVPGSTEAFF.

Ten or more counts support this clonotype. This chain links TRBV12-3 or TRBV12-4 with TRBJ1-1; 7 bases fit TRBD1. V lost 3 bases, J lost 8 bases, and 9 bases stayed unmatched. The CDR3 is made up of 14 amino acids. The CDR3 here is CASSLVRGEIEAFF. The CDR3 DNA follows: TGTGCCAGCAGTTTGGTCAGGGGGGAAATCGAAGCTTTCTTT.

This clonotype has at least ten counts. CDR3 sequence: CASSYERQGVFYGYTF. CDR3 DNA sequence: TGTGCCAGCAGTTACGAAAGACAGGGCGTATTCTATGGCTACACCTTC. The genes are TRBV6-2 or TRBV6-3 and TRBJ1-2; 7 bases match TRBD1. This CDR3 comprises 16 residues. Germline values: CDR1 MNHEY, CDR2 SVGEGT. V was pared by 2 bases and J by 4 bases, with 10 bases of the junction left unmatched.

This clonotype occurred many times. V and J are TRBV30 and TRBJ2-1, with TRBD1 as a possible D gene (6 bases). Germline V lookup: CDR1 GTSNPN, CDR2 SVGIG (reference sequence). The CDR3 length is 11 residues. Trimming left V 2 bases short and J 8 bases short, with 7 bases between. CDR3 DNA: TGTGCCTGGAGTCAGGGGTATGAGCAGTTCTTC. Its translation is CAWSQGYEQFF.

V usage is TRBV5-4 and J usage is TRBJ1-2, with 8 bases fitting TRBD1. Per germline, CDR1 SGHNT and CDR2 YYREEE (reference sequence). V was pared by 4 bases and J by 4 bases, with 3 bases of the junction left unmatched. The CDR3 extends over 13 amino acids. The CDR3 sequence is CASSEQGGYGYTF. In DNA form, the CDR3 reads TGTGCCAGCAGCGAACAGGGGGGCTATGGCTACACCTTC.

There are many counts of this clonotype. The chain has TRBV20-1 and TRBJ2-5; D gene unclear. V lost 1 base, J lost 2 bases, and 11 bases lay in between. Germline V gene lookup returns CDR1 DFQATT and CDR2 SNEGSKA (reference sequence). This CDR3 spans 14 amino acids. CDR3 nucleotides: TGCAGTGCTAGAGCGGGCGGCCGGCAAGAGACCCAGTACTTC. Translated: CSARAGGRQETQYF.

About this clonotype itself: This could be a read error, since a much larger clone is one nucleotide away. This chain connects TRBV11-2 to TRBJ2-5, with 11 positions matching TRBD2. Germline CDR1 is SGHAT and CDR2 is FQNNGV. V lost 5 bases to trimming and J lost 3 bases; unmatched junction nucleotides: 5. CDR3 length: 15 amino acids. The CDR3 DNA reads as TGTGCCAGCAGCCTAGGGACTAGCGGAGAAGAGACCCAGTACTTC. Residues: CASSLGTSGEETQYF.

This clonotype was detected many times. The chain uses TRBV19 and TRBJ1-1; tentatively, D is TRBD1 (6 bases). This CDR3 is 14 amino acids long. Deletions cut 5 bases from V and 4 bases from J, with 14 bases between. Germline V gene lookup returns CDR1 LNHDA and CDR2 SQIVND (reference sequence). The CDR3 reads CASSFGRGTTEAFF. In DNA, the CDR3 is TGTGCCAGTAGTTTCGGCAGGGGAACCACTGAAGCTTTCTTT.